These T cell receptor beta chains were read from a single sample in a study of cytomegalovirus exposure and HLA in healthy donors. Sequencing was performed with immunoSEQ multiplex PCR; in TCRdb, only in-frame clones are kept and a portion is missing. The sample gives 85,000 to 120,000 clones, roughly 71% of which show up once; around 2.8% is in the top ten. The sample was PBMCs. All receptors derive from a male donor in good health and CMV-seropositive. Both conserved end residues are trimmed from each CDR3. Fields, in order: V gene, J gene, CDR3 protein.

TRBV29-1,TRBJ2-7,SVDPGLATNYEQY
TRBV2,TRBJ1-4,ASTGVATNEKLF
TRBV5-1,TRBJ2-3,ASSLVGQGMDTQY
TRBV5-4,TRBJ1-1,ASGQGLNTEAF
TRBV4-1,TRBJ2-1,ASSQDSAGKIYNEQF
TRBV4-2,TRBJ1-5,ASSQVTDRVQPQH
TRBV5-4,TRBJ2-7,ASSLGGTASSEQY
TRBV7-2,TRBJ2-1,ASSLVKSRPQLGNEQF
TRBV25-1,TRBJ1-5,ASSDFNQPQH
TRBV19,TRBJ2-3,ASSPGTTSTDTQY
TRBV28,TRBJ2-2,ASSWTGDTGELF
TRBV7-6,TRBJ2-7,ASSSHPRASGEEQY
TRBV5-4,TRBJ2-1,ASSFHRVRVYNEQF
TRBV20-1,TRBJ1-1,SASRTEAF
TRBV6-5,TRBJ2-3,ASSRRDRADTQY
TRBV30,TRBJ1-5,AWTSGNGQPQH
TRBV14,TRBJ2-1,ASSQVPGSSSYNEQF
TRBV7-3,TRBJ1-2,ASSLKQGGYGYT
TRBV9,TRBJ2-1,ASSVEQGPSDFEQF
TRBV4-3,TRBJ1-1,ASSQDKGAGYAF
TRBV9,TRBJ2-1,ASSATDRDNEQF
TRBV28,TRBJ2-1,ASSFRGVRYNEQF
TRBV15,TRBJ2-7,ATSREAGSNEQY
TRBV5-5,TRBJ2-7,ASSQRAGVHEQY
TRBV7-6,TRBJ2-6,ASSNTGLYSLTPGANVLT
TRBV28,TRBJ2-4,ASLAGGLNIQY
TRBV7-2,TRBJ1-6,ASSLRELFGFNSPLH
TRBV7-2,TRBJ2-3,ASSLGPGGRGDTQY
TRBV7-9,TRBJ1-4,ASSFGQGQLYNEKLF
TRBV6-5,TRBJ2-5,ASSYSGSGETQY
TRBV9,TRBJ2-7,ASSGLSHYEQY
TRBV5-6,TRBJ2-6,ASSFLGGAGANVLT
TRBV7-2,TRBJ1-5,ASSHGQHSNQPQH